This entry describes one T cell receptor (beta chain). The table lists this clonotype with a count of one. Its cognate antigen has yet to be identified. An end of the junction does not agree with germline; a read error may underlie this. The data stem from a study of post-analysis software for immune sequencing data (dated by TCRdb to 2013 to 2016). Regarding the research as a whole: Relapsing-remitting, secondary progressive and progressive-relapsing multiple sclerosis were recorded as disease courses, and subtype annotation was lacking for some patients. A subset of samples was prepared in parallel using single-end sample barcoding, then pooled and co-amplified after Illumina adapter ligation. Patient repertoires were compared against roughly 10 previously published healthy control repertoires from donors aged about 6 to 27 years. What the work shows at the level of the full study, not this receptor alone: The control group was slightly older than the multiple sclerosis patient group. Compared with controls, multiple sclerosis patients had significantly lower normalized Chao1 diversity, a finding suggesting substantial peripheral T-cell clonal expansion. Direct clustering with F measure revealed strong co-clustering of samples prepared in the same batch, which led to a batch-effect correction.

To demonstrate the VDJtools post-analysis software, the study profiled TCR beta repertoires from the peripheral blood of 13 young patients with multiple sclerosis. The multiple sclerosis patients were children and adolescents between about 6 and 16 years of age. Receptor libraries were prepared by PCR. The sequencer listed for this sample is Illumina HiSeq 2500. To reduce PCR and sequencing biases, unique molecular identifiers were built into the TCR beta cDNA libraries. Per 1 to 10 million input T cells, approximately 500,000 cDNA molecules were obtained, such that each molecule approximated one T cell. The patient libraries were prepared and sequenced with the same protocol used for the earlier healthy control dataset. Samples belonging to the same batch were prepared together, multiplexed and sequenced on a shared HiSeq lane. As for how the authors treated the data: Raw barcoded reads were processed with MIGEC, and single-read molecular identifier groups were discarded before consensus assembly and CDR3 extraction. VDJtools was used for post-analysis of the clonotype tables, with diversity normalized by down-sampling every dataset to the smallest sample size. To correct batch-related cross-sample contamination, repertoire overlap clustering matched CDR3 amino acid sequences but not nucleotide sequences. TCRdb reanalyzed the raw reads on its own, using fastp at Q25 for trimming and MiXCR for clone calling, and kept in-frame beta chains. Entries are consolidated by CDR3 protein sequence, retaining the most common genes and DNA. TCRdb's processing, not the authors', yielded these V and J calls. For this sample there are 380,000 or so distinct CDR3 sequences; 30% to 45% appear just once. The ten largest clones represent over 10% of the sample.

The receptor's source is a girl aged 10 to 17 with multiple sclerosis. The sample consisted of blood.

The nucleotides read TGCAGCGCTAGAGACCCCAGGGAAGCTTTCTTT. This codes for CSARDPREAFF. The chain is made from TRBV20-1 and TRBJ1-1, with the D gene too uncertain to name. The CDR3 starts with the cysteine, ends with the phenylalanine, and has 11 residues. The read is trimmed to its CDR3 DNA, 33 bases read in frame from base 1. Reading the germline V gene (reference sequence) gives CDR1 DFQATT and CDR2 SNEGSKA.